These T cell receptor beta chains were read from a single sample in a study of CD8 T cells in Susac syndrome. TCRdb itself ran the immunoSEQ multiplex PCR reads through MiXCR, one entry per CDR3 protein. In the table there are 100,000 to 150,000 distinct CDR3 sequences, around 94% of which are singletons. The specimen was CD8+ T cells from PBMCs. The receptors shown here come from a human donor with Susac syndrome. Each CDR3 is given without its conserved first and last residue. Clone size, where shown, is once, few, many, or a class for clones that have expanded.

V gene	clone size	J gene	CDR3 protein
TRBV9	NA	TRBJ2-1	ASSVDWSSYNEQF
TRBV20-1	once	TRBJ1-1	SAKKVTTEAF
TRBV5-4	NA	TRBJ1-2	ASSLAGGAGGYT
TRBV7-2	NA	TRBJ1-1	ASSRSEGGMNTEAF
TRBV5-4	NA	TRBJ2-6	ASSPRGAGANVLT
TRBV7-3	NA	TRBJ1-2	ASSPGSNYGYT
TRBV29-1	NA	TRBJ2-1	SVGARSSYNEQF
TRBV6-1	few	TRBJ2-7	ASSELAYYEQY
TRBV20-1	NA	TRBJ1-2	SARAYDRDYGYT
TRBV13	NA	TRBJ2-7	ASSGGTGYEQY
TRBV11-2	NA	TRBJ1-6	ASSSIRRLPLH
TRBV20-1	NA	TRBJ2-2	SARERLNTGELF
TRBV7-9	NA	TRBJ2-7	ASSLDHSYEQY
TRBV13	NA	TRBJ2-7	ASSYGTSGTYEQY
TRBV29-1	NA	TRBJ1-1	SASGGESGTEAF
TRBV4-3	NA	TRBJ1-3	ASSQDLYGGGNTIY
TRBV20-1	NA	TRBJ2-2	SAERNTGELF
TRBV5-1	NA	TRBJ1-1	ASSSLPEKGEAF
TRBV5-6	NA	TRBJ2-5	ASSLGRSETQY
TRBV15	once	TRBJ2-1	ATSRNLGENEQF
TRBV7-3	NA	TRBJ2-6	ASSSVGAGANVLT
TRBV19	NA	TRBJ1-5	ASQSFSNQPQH
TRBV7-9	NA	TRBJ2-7	ASSFSRAYEQY
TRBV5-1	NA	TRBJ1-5	ASSLGTHSNQPQH
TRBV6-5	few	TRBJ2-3	ASSQDSTDTQY
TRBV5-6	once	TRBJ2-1	ASSSRGAAYNEQF
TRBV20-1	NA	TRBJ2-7	SAREIAEVNEQY
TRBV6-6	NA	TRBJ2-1	ASSSRPLGYDEQF
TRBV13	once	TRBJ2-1	ASSSGQGGEQF
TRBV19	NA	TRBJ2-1	ASSIVDNEQF
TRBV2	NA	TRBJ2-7	ASSELDRGRREQY
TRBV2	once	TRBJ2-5	ASTSSGGAKTQY
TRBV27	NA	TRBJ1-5	ASSLATGYGQPQH
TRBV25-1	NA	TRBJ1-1	ASSELAGERGVEAF
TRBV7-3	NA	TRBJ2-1	ASSLGIEGDEQF
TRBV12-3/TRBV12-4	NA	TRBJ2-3	ASSLGLAGVTDTQY
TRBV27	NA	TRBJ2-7	ASSLTGRGLYEQY
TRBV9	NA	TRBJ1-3	ASSPTATVGNTIY
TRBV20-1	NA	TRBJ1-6	SARFFLKQDPAGYNSPLH
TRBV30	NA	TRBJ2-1	AWNRDSSYNEQF
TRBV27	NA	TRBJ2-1	ASSSWGDGNEQF
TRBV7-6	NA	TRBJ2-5	ASSLAGFSGGHQETQY
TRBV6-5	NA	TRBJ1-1	ASSYSGVTEAF
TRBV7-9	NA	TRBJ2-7	ASRLGQGGSGQY
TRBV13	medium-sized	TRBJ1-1	ASSLEGENTEAF
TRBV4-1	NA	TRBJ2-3	ASSHLAGPFGTDTQY
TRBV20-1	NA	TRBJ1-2	SARDLGLGTGGRYGYT